The subject of this entry is one TCR beta chain. No antigen is known for it. These data belong to a study of OX40 agonist ivuxolimab in advanced cancers. For the study at large: An anti-OX40 (CD134) antibody with agonistic activity, ivuxolimab, was administered to patients. Patients in dose escalation had liver, melanoma, kidney or head and neck cancers. Three patients responded partially, comprising one with hepatocellular carcinoma and two with cutaneous melanoma.

Trimming took 2 bases from V and 6 from J, leaving 11 bases between them. Looked up from germline, CDR1 is MNHEY and CDR2 is SMNVEV (reference sequence). This CDR3 has 13 residues. The method was immunoSEQ multiplex PCR; TCRdb's version includes in-frame clones alone and lacks a portion of them. The sample includes about 22,000 clones, roughly 86% of them seen just once. Study-wide results and caveats: At 0.1 to 3.0 mg/kg and by week 6, clonal expansion occurred in CD4+ and CD8+ blood T cells.

Source: CD4+ or CD8+ T cells sorted from blood, taken in a trial of the OX40 agonist ivuxolimab. The source is an adult with an advanced solid tumor such as melanoma, head and neck, liver or kidney cancer. V and J are TRBV27 and TRBJ2-7; TRBD2 is a possible D gene (6 bases). The CDR3 DNA follows: TGTGCCAGCAGTTTACCCGCGGGGCGCGAGCAGTACTTC. Its translation is CASSLPAGREQYF.